These T cell receptor beta chains were read from a single sample in a study of STAT3 mutations in large granular lymphocyte leukemia. Using immunoSEQ multiplex PCR, the repertoire was profiled, and TCRdb retains in-frame clones only, with some absent. The table shows roughly 590 clones, with 25% to 40% occurring only once. Material: peripheral blood mononuclear cells. All receptors come from a male patient aged 50 to 59 with T-cell large granular lymphocyte leukemia. Some clones in this sample may be carry-over from other donors' samples. The CDR3 runs from the conserved cysteine through the conserved F or W. The D gene is left open where the match is weak. Clone size is stated in some rows and not others, as once, few, many or a class when expanded.

CDR3nt	CDR3aa	d_gene	abundance	v_gene	j_gene
TGTGCCTGGACTGCACAGGGACCCAGGGGGCCCCAGCATTTT	CAWTAQGPRGPQHF	NA	NA	TRBV30	TRBJ1-5
TGTGCCAGCAGCTTGGTCGTGAGGGGCAATGAGCAGTTCTTC	CASSLVVRGNEQFF	NA	NA	TRBV5-4	TRBJ2-1
TGCGCCAGCAGCTTGTTGGAAGAGACCCAGTACTTC	CASSLLEETQYF	NA	NA	TRBV5-1	TRBJ2-5
TGTGCCAGCAGCACTAGCCTAGGCTACACTGAAGCTTTCTTT	CASSTSLGYTEAFF	NA	few	TRBV7-9	TRBJ1-1
TGTGCCAGTACTCCACAGGACTCTGGAAACACCATATATTTT	CASTPQDSGNTIYF	NA	NA	TRBV19	TRBJ1-3
TGTGCCTGGACCCCCTCGAGCAACACTGAAGCTTTCTTT	CAWTPSSNTEAFF	NA	few	TRBV30	TRBJ1-1
TGCGCCAGCAGCCAAGATGCGGCTGGACTGGACTATGGCTACACCTTC	CASSQDAAGLDYGYTF	NA	NA	TRBV4-3	TRBJ1-2
TGTGCCAGCTCACCGACGGGTGGGACTGAAGCTTTCTTT	CASSPTGGTEAFF	NA	few	TRBV18	TRBJ1-1
TGTGCCAGCAGCTCGACCGTTCTAGGGGCTTTCTTT	CASSSTVLGAFF	NA	few	TRBV7-9	TRBJ1-1
TGCAGCGTTGAAGAATTGGTCAGCGGGCCCTACAATGAGCAGTTCTTC	CSVEELVSGPYNEQFF	NA	large	TRBV29-1	TRBJ2-1
TGTGCCAGCAGCTTACACGGGGAGAATCAGCCCCAGCATTTT	CASSLHGENQPQHF	NA	once	TRBV7-9	TRBJ1-5
TGCGCCAGCCAACTGGGGCAGGGCGGAGGGCCCCAGCATTTT	CASQLGQGGGPQHF	NA	few	TRBV4-1	TRBJ1-5
TGCGCCAGCAGCCAGAACTCCTACGAGCAGTACTTC	CASSQNSYEQYF	NA	NA	TRBV5-1	TRBJ2-7
TGTGCCTGGAGTGTAGGCTGGCAAGAGACCCAGTACTTC	CAWSVGWQETQYF	NA	NA	TRBV30	TRBJ2-5
TGTGCCAGCGGAAGCTTCACAGATACGCAGTATTTT	CASGSFTDTQYF	NA	NA	TRBV7-8	TRBJ2-3
TGCACCAGCAGCCAAGGTGAGCCAGGGGGCTCGTTGTATGGCTACACCTTC	CTSSQGEPGGSLYGYTF	NA	NA	TRBV1	TRBJ1-2
TGTGCCAGCAGTTCAGGGTGGAGCAATCAGCCCCAGCATTTT	CASSSGWSNQPQHF	NA	NA	TRBV27	TRBJ1-5
TGTGCCAGCTCAACGACAGGGGATCAGCCCCAGCATTTT	CASSTTGDQPQHF	TRBD1	NA	TRBV18	TRBJ1-5
TGTGCCTGGAGGGCCGCCGGAGATACGCAGTATTTT	CAWRAAGDTQYF	NA	NA	TRBV30	TRBJ2-3
TGTGCCAGCAGCTGGCAAGAGACCCAGTACTTC	CASSWQETQYF	NA	NA	TRBV5-6	TRBJ2-5
TGTGCCAGCAGTGAAGGGACGGATGGCTACACCTTC	CASSEGTDGYTF	NA	NA	TRBV25-1	TRBJ1-2
TGTGCCAGCAGCTCCGGGACTACGGGCGAGCAGTACTTC	CASSSGTTGEQYF	TRBD2	once	TRBV7-3	TRBJ2-7
TGCAGCGGACTAGCGGGAAGGGAGCAGTTCTTC	CSGLAGREQFF	TRBD2	few	TRBV20-1	TRBJ2-1